What follows are 16 T cell receptor beta chains derived from one specimen sequenced in a study of identical twins. TCRdb ran MiXCR on the 5' RACE reads and lists one entry per CDR3 protein. The table has 420,000 or so distinct CDR3 sequences, 15% to 20% seen once. The sequenced sample consisted of naive T cells sorted from blood. These receptors originate from a man in his fifties in good health.

This chain uses TRBV7-6 with TRBJ1-1, with TRBD1 matching 8 bases. V dropped 8 bases and J dropped 6; count of bases not matched to a gene: 5. The CDR3 is made up of 12 amino acids. In germline, CDR1 is SGHVS, CDR2 FNYEAQ. Here the CDR3 reads CASGPGGSEAFF. DNA for the CDR3: TGTGCCAGCGGCCCAGGGGGCTCTGAAGCTTTCTTT. The full variable domain, with the rest looked up from reference TRBV7-6 and TRBJ1-1, is GAGVSQSPRYKVTKRGQDVALRCDPISGHVSLYWYRQALGQGPEFLTYFNYEAQQDKSGLPNDRFSAERPEGSISTLTIQRTEQRDSAMYRCASGPGGSEAFFGQGTRLTVV.

This clonotype was recorded at least ten times. This chain joins TRBV12-3 or TRBV12-4 and TRBJ1-3, with 11 bases lining up with TRBD1. The CDR3 is 15 amino acids. The V and J ends lost 5 bases and 2 bases, in that order; junction bases with no gene match: 2. The CDR3 region is CASSLDRGPGNTIYF. The CDR3 DNA reads as TGTGCCAGCAGTCTGGACAGGGGGCCTGGAAACACCATATATTTT.

This rearrangement joins TRBV20-1 to TRBJ1-5; D ambiguous. The CDR3 loop spans 12 amino acids. In germline, CDR1 is DFQATT, CDR2 SNEGSKA (reference sequence). Trimming cost V 3 bases and J 2 bases, with 5 bases left between them. In DNA form, the CDR3 reads TGCAGTGCTAGGAGCGGCAATCAGCCCCAGCATTTT. Its protein product is CSARSGNQPQHF.

This chain links TRBV7-6 with TRBJ2-5, with 10 bases aligning to TRBD2. The CDR3 is made up of 17 amino acids. Germline CDR1 and CDR2: SGHVS and FNYEAQ. The V and J ends lost 2 bases and 1 base, in that order; junction bases with no gene match: 7. DNA for the CDR3: TGTGCCAGCAGCTTAAGCGGACTAGCGGAGATCCAAGAGACCCAGTACTTC. Translating gives CASSLSGLAEIQETQYF.

The chain has TRBV15 and TRBJ2-7; D unclear. Germline V gives CDR1 LNHNV, CDR2 YYDKDF (reference sequence). V lost 5 bases, J lost 1 base, and 12 bases lay in between. The CDR3 loop spans 14 amino acids. The CDR3 spells CATSLDIGSYEQYF. DNA for the CDR3: TGTGCCACCAGCCTGGATATAGGATCCTACGAGCAGTACTTC.

This rearrangement joins TRBV30 to TRBJ2-5; D gene ambiguous. V was trimmed by 6 bases and J by 6 bases, leaving 20 bases between them. Germline-derived CDR1 and CDR2 are GTSNPN and SVGIG (reference sequence). The CDR3 contains 14 residues. CDR3 amino acids: CACLREGQWKTQYF. Here the CDR3 DNA reads TGTGCCTGCCTTAGAGAAGGGCAGTGGAAGACCCAGTACTTC.

This clonotype was recorded many times. The chain links TRBV20-1 to TRBJ2-7; D may be TRBD1 or TRBD2 (6 bases each). Germline V gene data show CDR1 as DFQATT and CDR2 as SNEGSKA (reference sequence). The CDR3 has 16 residues. V was trimmed by 0 bases and J by 5 bases, leaving 20 bases between them. The CDR3 loop is CSARDWGLAPYHEQYF. Here the CDR3 DNA reads TGCAGTGCTAGAGATTGGGGGCTAGCGCCATACCACGAGCAGTACTTC.

J is TRBJ1-2 and V is TRBV9; tentative D call: TRBD1 (5 bases). CDR1 SGDLS and CDR2 YYNGEE come from the germline V gene. Trimming stripped 3 bases from V and 4 bases from J, with 10 bases between. This CDR3 comprises 13 residues. CDR3 sequence reads: CASSGQGSYGYTF. The CDR3 DNA sequence: TGTGCCAGCAGCGGCCAGGGTTCCTATGGCTACACCTTC.

The rearrangement joins TRBV5-8 to TRBJ2-5; D unclear. CDR1 SGHTS and CDR2 YDEGEE come from the germline V gene. Trimming removed 0 bases at V and 3 bases at J, with 9 bases between. The CDR3 is 14 residues long. In DNA form, the CDR3 reads TGTGCCAGCAGCTTGGAGGGAAGAGAAGAGACCCAGTACTTC. Amino acids: CASSLEGREETQYF.

This chain links TRBV6-2 or TRBV6-3 with TRBJ1-5; possible D gene TRBD1, 6 bases. Looked up from germline, CDR1 is MNHEY and CDR2 is SVGEGT. The CDR3 runs 14 residues. V was cut by 3 bases and J by 7 bases, with 13 bases left in between. CDR3 DNA sequence: TGTGCCAGCAGTTATATGACAGGCGGCCAGCCCCAGCATTTT. It yields the protein CASSYMTGGQPQHF.

The gene calls are TRBV20-1 and TRBJ2-1; the D is unclear. V dropped 6 bases and J dropped 7 bases, with 10 bases sitting between them. Germline values: CDR1 DFQATT, CDR2 SNEGSKA (reference sequence). This CDR3 is 11 amino acids long. In nucleotides, the CDR3 is TGCAGTGCCAAGAGGTCAAATGAGCAGTTCTTC. It yields the protein CSAKRSNEQFF.

The chain employs TRBV28 and TRBJ2-1; the match to TRBD2 covers 13 bases. Unmatched junction bases numbered 8, after V lost 6 bases and J lost 9 bases. Per germline, CDR1 MDHEN and CDR2 SYDVKM. This CDR3 region has 15 residues. In DNA form, the CDR3 reads TGTGCCAGCAGAAATCCCGGACTAGCGGGAGTTGAGCAGTTCTTC. It yields the protein CASRNPGLAGVEQFF.

V and J are TRBV29-1 and TRBJ1-1, with 10 bases identical to TRBD1. Trimming at V came to 7 bases and at J to 1 base, leaving 3 bases not matched to a gene. CDR1 and CDR2 from the germline V gene are SQVTM and ANQGSEA. The CDR3 contains 13 residues. DNA of the CDR3: TGCAGCGCTTGGACAGGGGGGAACACTGAAGCTTTCTTT. This sequence encodes CSAWTGGNTEAFF.

This clonotype was observed a few times. The V gene is TRBV2, the J gene TRBJ2-7; D gene uncertain. Trimming removed 2 bases at V and 4 bases at J, with 15 bases between. Germline V gene lookup returns CDR1 SNHLY and CDR2 FYNNEI. This CDR3 is 15 amino acids long. The CDR3 bases are TGTGCCAGCAGTGAACAGCTGGCTTGGACGTACGAGCAGTACTTC. Protein product: CASSEQLAWTYEQYF. Variable domain in full (rest from reference TRBV2 and TRBJ2-7): EPEVTQTPSHQVTQMGQEVILRCVPISNHLYFYWYRQILGQKVEFLVSFYNNEISEKSEIFDDQFSVERPDGSNFTLKIRSTKLEDSAMYFCASSEQLAWTYEQYFGPGTRLTVT.

This clonotype was seen ten or more times. The J gene is TRBJ1-1, the V gene TRBV5-1; D gene uncertain. Trimming pared 4 bases from V and 6 bases from J, leaving 16 bases between. The CDR3 has 14 amino acids. CDR1 is SGHRS and CDR2 is YFSETQ in the germline V gene. The CDR3 here is CASSNRPGPSEAFF. The CDR3 nucleotides are TGCGCCAGCAGCAATCGACCGGGCCCCTCTGAAGCTTTCTTT.

This clonotype was recorded at least ten times. The CDR3 region has the DNA TGTGCCAGCAGTTTATTGGTCGGAGCAAACTACGAGCAGTACTTC. This translates into CASSLLVGANYEQYF. The rearrangement uses TRBV27 and TRBJ2-7, with unresolved D. Trimming stripped 1 base from V and 3 bases from J, with 13 bases between. CDR1 MNHEY and CDR2 SMNVEV come from the germline V gene (reference sequence). This CDR3 comprises 15 residues.